The present T cell receptor (beta chain) was sequenced within a study of patients and donors after allogeneic stem cell transplantation. TCRdb fed the RT-PCR reads into MiXCR, producing one record per CDR3 protein. The table shows 9,000 to 10,000 distinct CDR3 sequences, with around 5.9% occurring only once. Germline CDR1 is SGHNT and CDR2 is YYREEE (reference sequence). V lost 0 bases, J lost 1 base, and 9 bases lay in between. The CDR3 consists of 15 residues. The receptor comes from a human donor who was either an allogeneic HSCT recipient or a stem cell or donor lymphocyte infusion donor (not recorded which). It is not recorded whose cells these are; they may come from a transplant donor. The J gene is TRBJ2-3, the V gene TRBV5-4; possibly TRBD1 for D (6 bases). Sequencing was performed on blood, either unsorted or a sorted T cell fraction (not recorded which). The CDR3 sequence: CASSLANRGTDTQYF. Written as DNA, the CDR3 is TGTGCCAGCAGCTTGGCAAACAGGGGCACAGATACGCAGTATTTT. The full variable domain, rest sourced from reference TRBV5-4 and TRBJ2-3, is ETGVTQSPTHLIKTRGQQVTLRCSSQSGHNTVSWYQQALGQGPQFIFQYYREEENGRGNFPPRFSGLQFPNYSSELNVNALELDDSALYLCASSLANRGTDTQYFGPGTRLTVL.